This paragraph reports one T cell receptor (beta chain). Its specificity is not known. The record originates from a study of T-cell reconstitution after alpha-beta-depleted transplantation in children. Germline V gene sequence: CDR1 SGHTA, CDR2 FQGNSA. V lost 4 bases and J lost 4; bases outside the gene matches: 4. This CDR3 has 15 residues. Unique molecular identifiers were built into the TCRbeta library. TCRdb itself ran the PCR reads through MiXCR, one entry per CDR3 protein. The data contain 140,000 or so distinct CDR3 sequences, about 9% of them singletons. Study-level results: Once a year had passed after transplant, T-cell counts and diversity came mostly from newly produced T cells.

The sample here was PBMCs, mostly from graft donor cells, taken 180 days after TCRalphabeta/CD19-depleted stem cell transplant. The receptor's source is a female patient aged 2 to 10 who had a stem cell transplant for congenital amegakaryocytic thrombocytopenia, so the T cells may come from the graft donor. The chain combines TRBV7-2 with TRBJ2-2; 9 bases align to TRBD1. CDR3 sequence reads: CASSSRDRVTGELFF. For the CDR3, the DNA is TGTGCCAGCAGCTCCCGGGACAGGGTCACCGGGGAGCTGTTTTTT.